This T cell receptor (beta chain) originates from a study of blood T cell repertoires in COVID-19. V shed 6 bases and J shed 3 bases, with 14 bases lying between them. The CDR3 sequence is 14 residues long. The germline V gene has CDR1 SEHNR and CDR2 FQNEAQ (reference sequence). The repertoire was sequenced with immunoSEQ multiplex PCR; TCRdb's copy has only in-frame clones and lacks some. The repertoire holds under 450,000 clones, with about 87% as singletons. The chain joins TRBV7-9 to TRBJ1-2, with D perhaps matching TRBD1 (5 bases). What was sequenced was PBMCs or T cells enriched from blood (not recorded which). The receptor was isolated from a man aged 25-40 years who had recovered from COVID-19. In nucleotides, the CDR3 is TGTGCCAGCAGTGCACCAGGGTCCCACTATGGCTACACCTTC. It yields the protein CASSAPGSHYGYTF.